The entry below gives a single TCR beta chain sequence along with its context. The source of the sample is a study of blood T cell repertoires in COVID-19. Study at large: The samples span acute and convalescent COVID-19 from the United States, Italy and Spain. The analysed material was cDNA or gDNA that came from T cells, B-cell-depleted T cells, or PBMCs.

The CDR3 is 14 amino acids. Germline values: CDR1 MGHRA, CDR2 YSYEKL. V shed 2 bases and J shed 2 bases, with 8 bases lying between them. TCRdb keeps only in-frame clones here, not all; method: immunoSEQ multiplex PCR. There are about 440,000 clones in the sample; around 89% occur only once, and approximately 4.3% lies in the top ten. The TCR originated in a woman younger than 45 with acute or convalescent COVID-19. The specimen sequenced was peripheral blood. The chain couples TRBV4-1 to TRBJ2-3; D unresolved. In DNA form, the CDR3 reads TGCGCCAGCAGCCAACAGGTTACCACAGATACGCAGTATTTT. Protein product: CASSQQVTTDTQYF.